Listed below are T cell receptor beta chains from one sample, sequenced in a study of read filtering for tumor transcriptome and immune sequencing. TCRdb used MiXCR to reprocess the reads, holding one entry per CDR3 protein. The repertoire holds some 46,000 distinct CDR3 sequences, roughly 20% seen once, with less than 45% in the top ten. Sequenced sample: a population of CD138-negative cells sorted from bone marrow. All receptors come from a donor aged 40 or over with multiple myeloma. Each CDR3 is given with its conserved first and last residue. A D gene is named only where the DNA matches it firmly. Clone size is given for some rows only: seen once, a few or many times, or a class if the clone is expanded.

.	many	TRBV29-1	TRBJ1-2	TGCAGCGTTGAACGTACAGGCCTGGTCTATGGCTACACCTTC	CSVERTGLVYGYTF
.	few	TRBV20-1	TRBJ2-2	TGCAGTGCTCAAAAGGCGGGGAGGAACACCGGGGAGCTGTTTTTT	CSAQKAGRNTGELFF
TRBD1	many	TRBV20-1	TRBJ1-5	TGCAGTGCAGCCTCGGACAGGGTTGACCAGCCCCAGCATTTT	CSAASDRVDQPQHF
TRBD2	many	TRBV28	TRBJ2-7	TGTGCCAGCAGTAACCCTTCGCGACTAGCGGGGTACGAGCAGTACTTC	CASSNPSRLAGYEQYF
.	.	TRBV20-1	TRBJ2-5	TGCAGTGCTAGTGGACGGACCCAGTACTTC	CSASGRTQYF
.	many	TRBV19	TRBJ2-3	TGTGCCAGTAGTATATTGCGGAGAGCTAGCACAGATACGCAGTATTTT	CASSILRRASTDTQYF
TRBD1	few	TRBV4-1	TRBJ1-2	TGCGCCAGCAGCTCCCAGCCGGGACAGGGGTATTTC	CASSSQPGQGYF
TRBD1	many	TRBV6-5	TRBJ2-3	TGTGCCAGCAGAAAACAGGGGGCGGGTGATACGCAGTATTTT	CASRKQGAGDTQYF
TRBD2	many	TRBV6-2/TRBV6-3	TRBJ2-5	TGTGCCAGCAGTTCCGGACTAGCGGGGAAAGAGACCCAGTACTTC	CASSSGLAGKETQYF
TRBD2	.	TRBV7-8	TRBJ2-2	TGTGCCAGCAGCGGGACTAGCGGGAGACAGACCGGGGAGCTGTTTTTT	CASSGTSGRQTGELFF
.	many	TRBV4-2	TRBJ2-7	TGTGCCAGCAGCCAAGACGGGAGCGCATCCTACGAGCAGTACTTC	CASSQDGSASYEQYF
TRBD1	few	TRBV28	TRBJ1-2	TGTGCCAGCGGAAGAAGGGGGCCCCGCCGTGGCTATGGCTACACCTTC	CASGRRGPRRGYGYTF
.	many	TRBV20-1	TRBJ2-6	TGCAGTGCTAGAACCCAGACCTTCTCTGGGGCCAACGTCCTGACTTTC	CSARTQTFSGANVLTF
.	.	TRBV5-1	TRBJ2-4	TGCGCCAGTCAAGAAGGGCAGCCAGCCAAAAACATTCAGTACTTC	CASQEGQPAKNIQYF
TRBD2	few	TRBV20-1	TRBJ2-5	TGCAGTCTCCTAGCGTGGGAGGGAGAGACCCAGTACTTC	CSLLAWEGETQYF
TRBD1	many	TRBV6-2/TRBV6-3	TRBJ1-1	TGTGCCAGCACGACAGGGTCTGAAGCTTTCTTT	CASTTGSEAFF
TRBD2	.	TRBV29-1	TRBJ2-7	TGCAGCGTTTCCGGGACTAGCGGGGACTCCTACGAGCAGTACTTC	CSVSGTSGDSYEQYF
.	medium-sized	TRBV7-2	TRBJ1-1	TGTGCCAGCACCTTGGGGCCGGTGACTGAAGCTTTCTTT	CASTLGPVTEAFF
TRBD2	many	TRBV7-2	TRBJ2-1	TGTGCCAGCAGCTTTACCAGCGGGATGTACAATGAGCAGTTCTTC	CASSFTSGMYNEQFF
TRBD2	many	TRBV11-2	TRBJ2-1	TGTGCCAGCAGTCTATTCAGCGGGAACTCCTACAATGAGCAGTTCTTC	CASSLFSGNSYNEQFF
.	many	TRBV7-2	TRBJ2-1	TGTGCCAGCAGCCCGGGACAACTCAATGAGCAGTTCTTC	CASSPGQLNEQFF
.	.	TRBV4-3	TRBJ2-1	TGCGCCAGCAGCCAAGACCGGCACGGACCATACCATGAGCAGTTCTTC	CASSQDRHGPYHEQFF
.	many	TRBV5-6	TRBJ1-5	TGTGCCAGCAGCCAGGGGCCGGGGAATCAGCCCCAGCATTTT	CASSQGPGNQPQHF
TRBD1	.	TRBV15	TRBJ2-4	TGTGCCACCAGCAGAAACTCGGGACAGGAGGCCAAAAACATTCAGTACTTC	CATSRNSGQEAKNIQYF
TRBD1	many	TRBV28	TRBJ1-4	TGTGCCAGCAGTAACGGACAGGGGAAGGGAGAAAAACTGTTTTTT	CASSNGQGKGEKLFF
.	many	TRBV4-2	TRBJ2-1	TGTGCCAGCAGCCAAGATCAAGTCAATGAGCAGTTCTTC	CASSQDQVNEQFF
.	.	TRBV15	TRBJ1-1	TGTGCCACCAGCAGAGATGGTGCAGGTCGAACTGAAGCTTTCTTT	CATSRDGAGRTEAFF
TRBD2	many	TRBV4-2	TRBJ2-1	TGTGCCAGCAGCCAAGATAGAACTAGCGTCTACAATGAGCAGTTCTTC	CASSQDRTSVYNEQFF
.	many	TRBV28	TRBJ2-7	TGTGCCAGCAGCTCGAAGGGGGAGGGGGCCTACGAGCAGTACTTC	CASSSKGEGAYEQYF
TRBD1	medium-sized	TRBV7-2	TRBJ2-1	TGTGCCAGCAGCTTAGTAGGGGGACAGGGGGCTGGCAATGAGCAGTTCTTC	CASSLVGGQGAGNEQFF